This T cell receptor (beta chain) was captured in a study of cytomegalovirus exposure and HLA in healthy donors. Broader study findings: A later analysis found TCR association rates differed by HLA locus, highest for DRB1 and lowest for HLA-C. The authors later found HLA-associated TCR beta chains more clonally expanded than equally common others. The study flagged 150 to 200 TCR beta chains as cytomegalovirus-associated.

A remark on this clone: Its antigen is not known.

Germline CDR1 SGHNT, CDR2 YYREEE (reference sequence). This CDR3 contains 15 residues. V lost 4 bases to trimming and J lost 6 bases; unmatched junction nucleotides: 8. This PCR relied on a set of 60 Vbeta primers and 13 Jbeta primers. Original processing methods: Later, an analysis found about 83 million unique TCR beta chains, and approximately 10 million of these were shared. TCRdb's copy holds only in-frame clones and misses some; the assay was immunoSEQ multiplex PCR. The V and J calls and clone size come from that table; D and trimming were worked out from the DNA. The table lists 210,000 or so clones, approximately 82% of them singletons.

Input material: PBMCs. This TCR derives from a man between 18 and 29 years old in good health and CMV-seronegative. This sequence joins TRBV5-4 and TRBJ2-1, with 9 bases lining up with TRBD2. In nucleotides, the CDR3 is TGTGCCAGCAGCACAAGCGGGAGGCCTCTCAATGAGCAGTTCTTC. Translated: CASSTSGRPLNEQFF.